The rows below give T cell receptor beta chains drawn from one sample of a study of cytomegalovirus exposure and HLA in healthy donors. Assay: immunoSEQ multiplex PCR; the TCRdb copy retains only in-frame clones and omits some. The table records 150,000 to 200,000 clones, roughly 80% of them present only once. The specimen sequenced was PBMCs. The receptors originated from a male donor in good health and CMV-seronegative. CDR3s include the opening cysteine and the closing phenylalanine or tryptophan. A D gene is named only where the DNA matches it firmly.

D gene | J gene | V gene | CDR3 protein | CDR3 DNA
NA | TRBJ1-5 | TRBV6-1 | CASSEVQSNQPQHF | TGTGCCAGCAGTGAAGTACAGAGCAATCAGCCCCAGCATTTT
NA | TRBJ2-2 | TRBV6-5 | CASSPQHSSTGELFF | TGCGCCAGCAGCCCCCAGCACAGCTCCACCGGGGAGCTGTTTTTT
NA | TRBJ2-1 | TRBV11-2 | CASSPPRRGANNEQFF | TGTGCCAGCAGTCCCCCGAGACGGGGGGCGAACAATGAGCAGTTCTTC
NA | TRBJ2-5 | TRBV7-2 | CASSHPRRETQYF | TGTGCCAGCAGCCACCCGCGGCGAGAGACCCAGTACTTC
TRBD1 | TRBJ2-3 | TRBV6-6 | CASSRVQGASTDTQYF | TGTGCCAGCAGCCGTGTACAGGGGGCGAGCACAGATACGCAGTATTTT
NA | TRBJ2-7 | TRBV7-9 | CASSFSAYEQYF | TGTGCCAGCAGCTTTTCGGCCTACGAGCAGTACTTC
TRBD1 | TRBJ1-4 | TRBV19 | CASRKDRGVEKLFF | TGTGCCAGTAGGAAGGACAGGGGGGTAGAAAAACTGTTTTTT
TRBD1 | TRBJ1-1 | TRBV5-4 | CASSWGQGTYTEAFF | TGTGCCAGCAGCTGGGGACAGGGGACTTACACTGAAGCTTTCTTT
TRBD1 | TRBJ1-3 | TRBV7-2 | CASSLGGTAGNTIYF | TGTGCCAGCAGCTTAGGTGGGACAGCAGGAAACACCATATATTTT
NA | TRBJ1-3 | TRBV4-3 | CVSSQVGGTIYF | TGCGTCAGCAGCCAAGTAGGGGGCACCATATATTTT
TRBD1 | TRBJ2-5 | TRBV5-4 | CASSRDREETQYF | TGTGCCAGCAGCCGGGACAGGGAAGAGACCCAGTACTTC